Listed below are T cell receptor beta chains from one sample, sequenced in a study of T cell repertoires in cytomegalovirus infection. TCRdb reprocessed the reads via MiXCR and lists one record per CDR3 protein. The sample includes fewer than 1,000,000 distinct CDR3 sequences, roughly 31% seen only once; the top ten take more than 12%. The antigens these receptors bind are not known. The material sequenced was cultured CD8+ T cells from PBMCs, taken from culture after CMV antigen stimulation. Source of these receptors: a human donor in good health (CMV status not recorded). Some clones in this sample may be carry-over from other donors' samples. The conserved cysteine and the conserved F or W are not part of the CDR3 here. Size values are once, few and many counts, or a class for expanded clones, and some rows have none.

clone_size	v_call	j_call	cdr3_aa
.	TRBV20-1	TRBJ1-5	SARSDRGVQPQH
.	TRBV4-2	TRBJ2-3	ASSQDSHWAGSDTQY
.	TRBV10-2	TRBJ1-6	ASSDLGGGSYNSPLH
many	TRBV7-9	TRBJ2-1	ASSYLAQRDNEQF
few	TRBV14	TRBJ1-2	ASSQGSGIVGYT
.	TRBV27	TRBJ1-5	ASSLYARGNQPQH
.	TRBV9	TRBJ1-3	ASSSWRTGSGNTIY
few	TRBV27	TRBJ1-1	ATVAPNTEAF
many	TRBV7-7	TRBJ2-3	ASSLESSDTQY
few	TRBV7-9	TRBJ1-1	ASSLGGRAHSEAF
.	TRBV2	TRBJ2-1	ASSGAGGNNEQF
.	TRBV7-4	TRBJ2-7	ASSMDSTYEQY
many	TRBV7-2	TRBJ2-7	ASSTLRDYSYEQY
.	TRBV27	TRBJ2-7	ASSLSHGPYEQY
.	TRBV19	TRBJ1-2	ASSTTGYGYT
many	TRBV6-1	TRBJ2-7	ASKPSGSYEQY
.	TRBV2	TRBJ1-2	ASGWRTQDSPNYGYT
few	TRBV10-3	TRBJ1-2	AISEGGALNGYT
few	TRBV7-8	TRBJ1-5	ASSLELGPQH
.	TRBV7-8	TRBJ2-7	ASSPFRTGTLDEQY
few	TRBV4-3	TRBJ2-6	ASSQDLDEYPSSGANVLT
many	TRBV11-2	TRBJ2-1	ASTPDRSYNEQF
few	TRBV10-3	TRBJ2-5	AITAADEETQY
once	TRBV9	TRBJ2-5	ASSEGLLGEETQY
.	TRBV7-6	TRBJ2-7	ASSPLKYEQY
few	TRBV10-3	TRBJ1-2	AISEPKGYGYT
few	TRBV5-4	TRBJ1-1	ASSSPSSGPNTEAF
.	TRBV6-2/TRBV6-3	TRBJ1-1	ASSYSIRGLEAF
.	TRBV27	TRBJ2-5	ASSLPNGETQY
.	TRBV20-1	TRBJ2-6	SAPAWYGANVLT
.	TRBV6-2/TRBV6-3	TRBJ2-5	ASSYLTSGPTYQETQY
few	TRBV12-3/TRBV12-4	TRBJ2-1	ASSPWGGGTAGNEQF
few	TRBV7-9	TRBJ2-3	ASSRGQALTDTQY
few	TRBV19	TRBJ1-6	ASSITGQQSPLH
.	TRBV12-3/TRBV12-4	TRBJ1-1	ASSPIRRLAF
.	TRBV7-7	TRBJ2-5	ASRALGGEEETQY
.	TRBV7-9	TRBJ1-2	ASRQDRADYGYT
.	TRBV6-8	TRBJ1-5	ASSYHPTGTGVISPQH
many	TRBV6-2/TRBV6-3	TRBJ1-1	ASSYSNVNTEAF
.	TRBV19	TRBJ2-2	ASSPLRTGAGELF
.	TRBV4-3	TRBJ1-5	ASSPDSSYQPQH
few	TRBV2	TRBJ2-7	ASNVKLAGVTYEQY
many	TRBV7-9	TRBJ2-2	ASSLFQGADTGELF
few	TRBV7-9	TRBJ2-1	ASEQVYNEQF
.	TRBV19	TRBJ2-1	ASSFRQELVDEQF
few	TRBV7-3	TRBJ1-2	ASSPTGREDYGYT
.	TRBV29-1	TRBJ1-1	SVEPAAGQGAGYRNTEAF
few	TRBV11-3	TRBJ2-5	ASSSTNQETQY
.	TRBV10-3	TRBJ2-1	AMGQHNEQF
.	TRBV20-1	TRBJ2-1	SARAGAPRNEQF
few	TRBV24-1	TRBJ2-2	ATSSGDWRYFGELF
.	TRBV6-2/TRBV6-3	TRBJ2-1	ASSYPKEWSGNDNEQF
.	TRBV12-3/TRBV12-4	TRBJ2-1	ASLAGGHYNEQF
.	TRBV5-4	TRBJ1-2	ASSQLDSPPYGYT
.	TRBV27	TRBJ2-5	ASSPETSGGQETQY
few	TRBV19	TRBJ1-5	ASSTGLGLGGNQPQH
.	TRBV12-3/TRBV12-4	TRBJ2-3	ASSLSGGYTDTQY